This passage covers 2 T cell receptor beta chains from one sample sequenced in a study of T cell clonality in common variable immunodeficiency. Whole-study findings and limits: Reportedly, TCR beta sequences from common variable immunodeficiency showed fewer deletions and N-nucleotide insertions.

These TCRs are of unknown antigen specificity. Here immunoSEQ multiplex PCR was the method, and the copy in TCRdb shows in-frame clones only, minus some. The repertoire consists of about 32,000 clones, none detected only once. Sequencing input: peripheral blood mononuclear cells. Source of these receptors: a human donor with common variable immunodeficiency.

The CDR3 loop is CASSLPIGDTQYF. CDR3 bases read: TGCGCCAGCAGCTTACCCATCGGAGATACG. The chain couples TRBV5-1 to TRBJ2-3; D gene uncertain. The CDR3 end lies 3 residues beyond the end of the read and is filled in from the germline J gene. Germline V CDR1 and CDR2: SGHRS, YFSETQ. This CDR3 spans 13 amino acids. Trimming took 2 bases from V and 5 from J, leaving 9 bases between them. The full variable domain, with the rest looked up from reference TRBV5-1 and TRBJ2-3, is KAGVTQTPRYLIKTRGQQVTLSCSPISGHRSVSWYQQTPGQGLQFLFEYFSETQRNKGNFPGRFSGRQFSNSRSEMNVSTLELGDSALYLCASSLPIGDTQYFGPGTRLTVL.

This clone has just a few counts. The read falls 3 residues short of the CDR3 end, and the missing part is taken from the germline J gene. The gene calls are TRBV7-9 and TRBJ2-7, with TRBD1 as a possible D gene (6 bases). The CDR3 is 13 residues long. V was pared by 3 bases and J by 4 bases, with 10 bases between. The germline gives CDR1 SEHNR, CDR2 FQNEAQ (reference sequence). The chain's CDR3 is CASSFGQTYEQYF. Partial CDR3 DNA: TGTGCCAGCAGCTTCGGACAGACTTACGAG.